This is a list of T cell receptor beta chains from one sample in a study of shared clonotypes between healthy human individuals. Method: immunoSEQ multiplex PCR; TCRdb's copy keeps in-frame clones and lacks some. This table holds 950,000 to 1,300,000 clones, about 74% found once. The sample was memory CD4+ T cells sorted from blood. The receptors were gathered from a man younger than 30 in good health. Both conserved end residues are part of each CDR3. The D gene is left open where the match is weak. A clone size is listed for some rows: how often the clone was seen (once, few, many), or a class if it is expanded.

clone_size: few; d_call: TRBD1; v_call: TRBV18; j_call: TRBJ1-2; cdr3_aa: CASSPRTGDGYTF; cdr3_nt: TGTGCCAGCTCACCACGGACAGGGGATGGCTACACCTTC
clone_size: -; d_call: TRBD2; v_call: TRBV5-1; j_call: TRBJ2-1; cdr3_aa: CASSPRFVAGKPNEQFF; cdr3_nt: TGCGCCAGCAGCCCACGTTTCGTAGCGGGAAAACCCAATGAGCAGTTCTTC
clone_size: -; d_call: -; v_call: TRBV28; j_call: TRBJ1-3; cdr3_aa: CASSPPRASDWGNTIYF; cdr3_nt: TGTGCCAGCAGTCCCCCGCGGGCCTCGGATTGGGGAAACACCATATATTTT
clone_size: once; d_call: TRBD1; v_call: TRBV9; j_call: TRBJ2-7; cdr3_aa: CASTRDSIPYEQYF; cdr3_nt: TGTGCCAGCACTCGGGACAGCATCCCCTACGAGCAGTACTTC
clone_size: -; d_call: -; v_call: TRBV2; j_call: TRBJ1-5; cdr3_aa: CASMGGGLGNQPQHF; cdr3_nt: TGTGCCAGCATGGGCGGTGGGCTAGGCAATCAGCCCCAGCATTTT
clone_size: -; d_call: -; v_call: TRBV10-3; j_call: TRBJ2-7; cdr3_aa: CAITDLSGYEQYF; cdr3_nt: TGTGCCATCACCGACCTGAGTGGATACGAGCAGTACTTC
clone_size: -; d_call: -; v_call: TRBV21-1; j_call: TRBJ2-7; cdr3_aa: CASSKATGREGREQYF; cdr3_nt: TGTGCCAGCAGCAAGGCGACGGGGCGGGAGGGCCGAGAGCAGTACTTC
clone_size: -; d_call: -; v_call: TRBV10-3; j_call: TRBJ1-2; cdr3_aa: CAISESGGSGYTF; cdr3_nt: TGTGCCATCAGTGAGTCGGGTGGGAGCGGCTACACCTTC
clone_size: -; d_call: TRBD1; v_call: TRBV2; j_call: TRBJ1-4; cdr3_aa: CASSEGTANEKLFF; cdr3_nt: TGTGCCAGCAGTGAGGGGACAGCAAATGAAAAACTGTTTTTT
clone_size: once; d_call: TRBD1; v_call: TRBV11-1; j_call: TRBJ1-2; cdr3_aa: CASSPGTGHYGYTF; cdr3_nt: TGTGCCAGCAGCCCCGGGACAGGCCACTATGGCTACACCTTC
clone_size: few; d_call: -; v_call: TRBV21-1; j_call: TRBJ1-2; cdr3_aa: CASTLGGYGYTF; cdr3_nt: TGTGCCAGCACCCTGGGGGGCTATGGCTACACCTTC
clone_size: -; d_call: -; v_call: TRBV29-1; j_call: TRBJ2-7; cdr3_aa: CSVEAGRGNEQYF; cdr3_nt: TGCAGCGTTGAAGCGGGCCGAGGCAACGAGCAGTACTTC
clone_size: once; d_call: TRBD1; v_call: TRBV19; j_call: TRBJ1-2; cdr3_aa: CASSMGRTGRVRSYGYTF; cdr3_nt: TGTGCCAGTAGTATGGGCCGGACAGGGAGAGTCCGCTCCTATGGCTACACCTTC
clone_size: few; d_call: -; v_call: TRBV30; j_call: TRBJ1-2; cdr3_aa: CAWSVQEDDGYTF; cdr3_nt: TGTGCCTGGAGTGTCCAGGAGGACGATGGCTACACCTTC
clone_size: -; d_call: -; v_call: TRBV19; j_call: TRBJ1-2; cdr3_aa: CASSSQGSAYGYTF; cdr3_nt: TGTGCCAGTAGTTCCCAAGGCAGTGCCTATGGCTACACCTTC
clone_size: many; d_call: TRBD1; v_call: TRBV13; j_call: TRBJ2-4; cdr3_aa: CASSSQGAGANIQYF; cdr3_nt: TGTGCCAGCAGCTCGCAGGGGGCCGGGGCAAACATTCAGTACTTC
clone_size: -; d_call: -; v_call: TRBV5-1; j_call: TRBJ2-6; cdr3_aa: CASSLGLPSGANVLTF; cdr3_nt: TGCGCCAGCAGCTTGGGGCTCCCCTCTGGGGCCAACGTCCTGACTTTC
clone_size: -; d_call: -; v_call: TRBV28; j_call: TRBJ1-2; cdr3_aa: CASRPSLGGSNYGYTF; cdr3_nt: TGTGCCAGCAGACCCTCCCTCGGGGGCAGTAACTATGGCTACACCTTC
clone_size: -; d_call: -; v_call: TRBV5-1; j_call: TRBJ1-2; cdr3_aa: CASSLGTLYGYTF; cdr3_nt: TGCGCCAGCAGCCTCGGGACACTCTATGGCTACACCTTC
clone_size: many; d_call: TRBD1; v_call: TRBV7-9; j_call: TRBJ2-1; cdr3_aa: CASSPGQTPYNEQFF; cdr3_nt: TGTGCCAGCAGCCCGGGACAGACACCCTACAATGAGCAGTTCTTC
clone_size: -; d_call: TRBD1; v_call: TRBV18; j_call: TRBJ1-6; cdr3_aa: CASSPAGGENSPLHF; cdr3_nt: TGTGCCAGCTCACCAGCAGGGGGGGAGAATTCACCCCTCCACTTT
clone_size: -; d_call: -; v_call: TRBV25-1; j_call: TRBJ2-2; cdr3_aa: CASRGTGKERANTGELFF; cdr3_nt: TGTGCCAGCAGAGGGACGGGAAAGGAAAGGGCTAACACCGGGGAGCTGTTTTTT
clone_size: once; d_call: -; v_call: TRBV6-5; j_call: TRBJ1-1; cdr3_aa: CASSYTENTEAFF; cdr3_nt: TGTGCCAGCAGTTACACGGAAAACACTGAAGCTTTCTTT
clone_size: many; d_call: -; v_call: TRBV18; j_call: TRBJ1-5; cdr3_aa: CASSPGARVSNQPQHF; cdr3_nt: TGTGCCAGCTCACCAGGTGCCAGAGTTAGCAATCAGCCCCAGCATTTT
clone_size: -; d_call: TRBD2; v_call: TRBV7-2; j_call: TRBJ2-7; cdr3_aa: CASSLNPGGPYEQYF; cdr3_nt: TGTGCCAGCAGCTTAAATCCGGGAGGGCCCTACGAGCAGTACTTC
clone_size: -; d_call: -; v_call: TRBV6-5; j_call: TRBJ1-2; cdr3_aa: CASKEGYGYTF; cdr3_nt: TGTGCCAGCAAGGAGGGTTACGGCTACACCTTC
clone_size: -; d_call: -; v_call: TRBV7-8; j_call: TRBJ1-4; cdr3_aa: CASSRGRTNEKLFF; cdr3_nt: TGTGCCAGCAGCCGTGGGCGGACTAATGAAAAACTGTTTTTT
clone_size: few; d_call: -; v_call: TRBV11-2; j_call: TRBJ2-7; cdr3_aa: CASSEDRIYEQYF; cdr3_nt: TGTGCCAGCAGCGAGGACAGAATCTACGAGCAGTACTTC
clone_size: -; d_call: -; v_call: TRBV11-2; j_call: TRBJ1-2; cdr3_aa: CASSPQQGAGYTF; cdr3_nt: TGTGCCAGCAGCCCCCAACAGGGAGCTGGCTACACCTTC
clone_size: few; d_call: -; v_call: TRBV30; j_call: TRBJ1-1; cdr3_aa: CAWSIRQSMNTEAFF; cdr3_nt: TGTGCCTGGAGTATACGACAATCCATGAACACTGAAGCTTTCTTT
clone_size: -; d_call: -; v_call: TRBV7-2; j_call: TRBJ2-2; cdr3_aa: CASSKQAPGELFF; cdr3_nt: TGTGCCAGCAGCAAACAGGCCCCCGGGGAGCTGTTTTTT
clone_size: once; d_call: -; v_call: TRBV2; j_call: TRBJ2-7; cdr3_aa: CASTVTSPGEQYF; cdr3_nt: TGTGCCAGCACAGTAACCTCACCGGGGGAGCAGTACTTC
clone_size: -; d_call: TRBD2; v_call: TRBV19; j_call: TRBJ2-4; cdr3_aa: CASRPGSGEKNIQYF; cdr3_nt: TGTGCCAGTAGACCTGGAAGCGGGGAGAAAAACATTCAGTACTTC
clone_size: -; d_call: -; v_call: TRBV11-3; j_call: TRBJ2-3; cdr3_aa: CASSLGGTDTQYF; cdr3_nt: TGTGCCAGCAGCCTCGGCGGCACAGATACGCAGTATTTT
clone_size: -; d_call: -; v_call: TRBV6-5; j_call: TRBJ2-5; cdr3_aa: CASSYTRGATQYF; cdr3_nt: TGTGCCAGCAGTTACACACGGGGGGCGACCCAGTACTTC
clone_size: -; d_call: -; v_call: TRBV7-2; j_call: TRBJ1-6; cdr3_aa: CASSLEGSSYNSPLHF; cdr3_nt: TGTGCCAGCAGCTTAGAAGGGAGCTCCTATAATTCACCCCTCCACTTT
clone_size: -; d_call: -; v_call: TRBV5-4; j_call: TRBJ1-1; cdr3_aa: CASSLGQGGTEAFF; cdr3_nt: TGTGCCAGCAGCTTGGGGCAGGGTGGGACTGAAGCTTTCTTT
clone_size: few; d_call: -; v_call: TRBV2; j_call: TRBJ2-3; cdr3_aa: CASSRLTTSTDTQYF; cdr3_nt: TGTGCCAGCAGTCGACTGACAACTAGCACAGATACGCAGTATTTT
clone_size: -; d_call: TRBD1; v_call: TRBV5-4; j_call: TRBJ2-2; cdr3_aa: CASRSVTGGNTGELFF; cdr3_nt: TGTGCCAGCAGGTCGGTGACAGGGGGCAACACCGGGGAGCTGTTTTTT
clone_size: once; d_call: -; v_call: TRBV5-5; j_call: TRBJ1-4; cdr3_aa: CASSLGGSTNEKLFF; cdr3_nt: TGTGCCAGCAGCTTGGGGGGTTCAACTAATGAAAAACTGTTTTTT
clone_size: once; d_call: -; v_call: TRBV30; j_call: TRBJ2-4; cdr3_aa: CAWSNDGLAKNIQYF; cdr3_nt: TGTGCCTGGAGTAACGACGGACTAGCCAAAAACATTCAGTACTTC
clone_size: few; d_call: TRBD1; v_call: TRBV5-6; j_call: TRBJ2-1; cdr3_aa: CASSDGQGAYNEQFF; cdr3_nt: TGTGCCAGCAGCGATGGACAGGGTGCCTACAATGAGCAGTTCTTC
clone_size: few; d_call: TRBD1; v_call: TRBV18; j_call: TRBJ2-5; cdr3_aa: CASSPAGGQGKTQYF; cdr3_nt: TGTGCCAGCTCACCCGCAGGGGGCCAAGGAAAGACCCAGTACTTC
clone_size: -; d_call: -; v_call: TRBV4-3; j_call: TRBJ2-1; cdr3_aa: CASSQDRGPWEQFF; cdr3_nt: TGCGCCAGCAGCCAAGATAGGGGTCCTTGGGAGCAGTTCTTC